This T cell receptor (beta chain) was identified in a study of human T cells and chemical hapten exposure. About the research overall: DPC at 0.01% went onto the upper back in patch tests, read at 6 days.

The CDR3 sequence is 15 residues long. CDR1 is MGHRA and CDR2 is YSYEKL in the germline V gene. The V end lost 3 bases, the J end lost 2 bases, and 11 bases lay between the germline ends. Time point reported: patch test 3, about 24 weeks after DPC sensitization. Sample treatment: therapeutic diphenylcyclopropenone sensitization with weekly scalp DPC. Source study methods: Per-sample TCR counts ranged from roughly 23,224 to 750,000, median around 100,000. TCRdb recomputed calls from the RACE reads with MiXCR, one row per CDR3 protein. The V and J calls were determined by TCRdb, not by the authors. The sample consists of just over 95,000 distinct CDR3 sequences, 27% of them appearing once.

The sample consisted of whole blood, taken in connection with sensitization to the hapten diphenylcyclopropenone (DPC). The sequence derives from a man aged 35 to 55 with alopecia areata. Some clones in this sample may be carry-over from other donors' samples. The V call is TRBV4-1, the J call TRBJ1-3; D remains ambiguous. The CDR3 loop is CASSQLGGAGNTIYF. CDR3 DNA sequence: TGCGCCAGCAGCCAGCTAGGCGGGGCTGGAAACACCATATATTTT.